This T cell receptor (beta chain) originates from a study of CD4 T cells in relation to SARS-CoV-2 and coronaviruses. Study details: ViraFEST: approximately 10-day antigen culture of PBMCs, then TCR beta CDR3 sequencing. Study-wide results and limits: In roughly 61% of donors, memory CD4+ clonotypes crossrecognized SARS-CoV-2 and at least one common cold coronavirus spike. No donor gave both pre-pandemic and post-infection samples.

Generated by immunoSEQ multiplex PCR, the TCRdb table keeps only in-frame clones and is missing some. The table shows under 45,000 clones, with roughly 84% occurring only once. Germline trimming cut 3 bases from V and 4 bases from J; bases unmatched to any gene: 1. Germline CDR1 and CDR2: MRHNA and SNTAGT. The CDR3 loop spans 14 amino acids. About this clone: The antigen is unknown.

This sequence joins TRBV6-4 and TRBJ2-3; 10 bases map to TRBD1. The sequence derives from an adult with COVID-19. The source material was naive CD4+ T cells from PBMCs, cultured in vitro. Sample subset: naive CD4+ T cells isolated by negative enrichment. CDR3 region: CASSETGGADTQYF. The CDR3 DNA follows: TGTGCCAGCAGTGAGACAGGGGGCGCAGATACGCAGTATTTT.